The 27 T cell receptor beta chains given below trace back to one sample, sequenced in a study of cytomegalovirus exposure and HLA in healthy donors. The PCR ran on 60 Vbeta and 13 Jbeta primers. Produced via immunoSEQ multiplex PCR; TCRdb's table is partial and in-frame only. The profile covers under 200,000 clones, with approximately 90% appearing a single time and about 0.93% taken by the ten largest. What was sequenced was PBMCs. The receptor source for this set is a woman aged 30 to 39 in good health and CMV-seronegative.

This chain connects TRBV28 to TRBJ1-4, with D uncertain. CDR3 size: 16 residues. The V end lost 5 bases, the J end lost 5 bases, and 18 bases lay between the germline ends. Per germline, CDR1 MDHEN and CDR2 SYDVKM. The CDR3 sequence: CASSPYSQAINEKLFF. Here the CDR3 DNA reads TGTGCCAGCAGTCCCTACTCCCAGGCGATCAATGAAAAACTGTTTTTT.

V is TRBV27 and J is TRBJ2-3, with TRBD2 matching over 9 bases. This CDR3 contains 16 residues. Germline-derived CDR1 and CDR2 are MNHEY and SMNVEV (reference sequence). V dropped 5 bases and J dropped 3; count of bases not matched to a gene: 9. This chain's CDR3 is CASSEGVLAGTDTQYF. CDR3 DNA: TGTGCCAGCAGTGAGGGAGTCCTAGCGGGGACAGATACGCAGTATTTT.

CDR3 sequence: CASSVGTGFYEQYF. CDR3 in DNA: TGCGCCAGCAGTGTAGGGACAGGTTTCTACGAGCAGTACTTC. The rearrangement uses TRBV10-2 and TRBJ2-7, with 8 bases aligning to TRBD1. The trim removed 4 bases at V and 3 bases at J, leaving 5 bases unmatched. Germline values: CDR1 WSHSY, CDR2 SAAADI. This CDR3 spans 14 amino acids.

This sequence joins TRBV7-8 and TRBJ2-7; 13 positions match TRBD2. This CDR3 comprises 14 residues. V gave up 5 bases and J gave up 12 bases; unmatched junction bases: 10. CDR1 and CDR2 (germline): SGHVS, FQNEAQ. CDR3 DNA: TGTGCCAGCAGCCATGGACTAGCGGGAGACAAACGGTACTTC. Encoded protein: CASSHGLAGDKRYF.

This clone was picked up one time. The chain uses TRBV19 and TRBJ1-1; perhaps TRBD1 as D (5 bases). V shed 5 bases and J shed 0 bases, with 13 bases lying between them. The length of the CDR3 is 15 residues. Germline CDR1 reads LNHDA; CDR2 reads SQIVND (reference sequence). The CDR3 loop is CASSQGPGLNTEAFF. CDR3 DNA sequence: TGTGCCAGTAGTCAGGGCCCCGGATTGAACACTGAAGCTTTCTTT.

The CDR3 reads CAWNGLNSGNTIYF. In DNA form, the CDR3 reads TGTGCCTGGAATGGCTTAAACTCTGGAAACACCATATATTTT. This chain uses TRBV30 with TRBJ1-3; unclear D gene. This CDR3 spans 14 amino acids. V shed 4 bases and J shed 0 bases, with 10 bases lying between them. Germline V gives CDR1 GTSNPN, CDR2 SVGIG (reference sequence).

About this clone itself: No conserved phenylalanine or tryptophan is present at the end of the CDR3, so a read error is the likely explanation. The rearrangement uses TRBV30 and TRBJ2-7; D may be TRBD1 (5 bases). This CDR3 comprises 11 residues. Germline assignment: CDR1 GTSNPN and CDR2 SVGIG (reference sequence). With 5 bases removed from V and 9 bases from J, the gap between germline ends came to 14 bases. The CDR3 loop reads CAWGAASVQYL. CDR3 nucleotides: TGTGCCTGGGGGGCCGCCTCAGTGCAGTACCTC.

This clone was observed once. The CDR3 reads CASSRLAGGIYNEQFF. The CDR3 DNA reads TGTGCCAGCAGCCGCCTAGCGGGAGGGATCTACAATGAGCAGTTCTTC. The chain couples TRBV14 to TRBJ2-1, with TRBD2 matching over 12 bases. Trimming at V came to 4 bases and at J to 3 bases, leaving 4 bases not matched to a gene. This CDR3 region has 16 residues. The germline CDR1 and CDR2 sequences are SGHDN and FVKESK.

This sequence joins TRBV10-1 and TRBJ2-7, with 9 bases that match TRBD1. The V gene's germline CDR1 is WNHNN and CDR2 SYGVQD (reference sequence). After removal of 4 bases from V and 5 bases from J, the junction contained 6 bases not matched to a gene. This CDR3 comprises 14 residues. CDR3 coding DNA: TGCGCCAGCAGTGGCGGGACAGGGTTCGACGAGCAGTACTTC. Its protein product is CASSGGTGFDEQYF.

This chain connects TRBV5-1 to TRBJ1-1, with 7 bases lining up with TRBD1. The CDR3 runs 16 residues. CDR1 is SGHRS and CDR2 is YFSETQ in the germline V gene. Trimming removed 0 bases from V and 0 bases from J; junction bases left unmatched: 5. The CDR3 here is CASSLVVGQLNTEAFF. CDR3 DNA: TGCGCCAGCAGCTTGGTGGTGGGACAGCTGAACACTGAAGCTTTCTTT.

CDR3 loop: CAWSVSRYGDTQYF. Written as DNA, the CDR3 is TGTGCCTGGAGTGTATCCCGGTATGGAGATACGCAGTATTTT. The chain combines TRBV30 with TRBJ2-3; D unresolved. Trimming left V 0 bases short and J 5 bases short, with 12 bases between. CDR1 is GTSNPN and CDR2 is SVGIG in the germline V gene (reference sequence). The CDR3 sequence is 14 residues long.

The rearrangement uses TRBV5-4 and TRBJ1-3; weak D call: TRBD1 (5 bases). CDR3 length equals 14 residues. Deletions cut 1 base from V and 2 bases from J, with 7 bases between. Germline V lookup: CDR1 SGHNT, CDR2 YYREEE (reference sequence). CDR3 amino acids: CASSLQGTGNTIYF. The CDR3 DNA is TGTGCCAGCAGCTTGCAGGGAACTGGAAACACCATATATTTT. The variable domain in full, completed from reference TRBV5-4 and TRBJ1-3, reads ETGVTQSPTHLIKTRGQQVTLRCSSQSGHNTVSWYQQALGQGPQFIFQYYREEENGRGNFPPRFSGLQFPNYSSELNVNALELDDSALYLCASSLQGTGNTIYFGEGSWLTVV.

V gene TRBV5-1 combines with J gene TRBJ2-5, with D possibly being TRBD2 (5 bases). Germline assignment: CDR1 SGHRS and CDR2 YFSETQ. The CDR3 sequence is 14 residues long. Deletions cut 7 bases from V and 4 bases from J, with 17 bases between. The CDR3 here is CASGRPEGLETQYF. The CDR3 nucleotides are TGCGCCAGCGGAAGACCCGAGGGTTTAGAGACCCAGTACTTC.

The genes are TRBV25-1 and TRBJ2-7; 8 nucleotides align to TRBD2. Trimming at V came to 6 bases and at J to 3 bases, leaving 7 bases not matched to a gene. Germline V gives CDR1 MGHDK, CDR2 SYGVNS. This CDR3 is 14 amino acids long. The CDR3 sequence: CASRGAGVNYEQYF. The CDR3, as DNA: TGTGCCAGCAGGGGAGCGGGAGTAAACTACGAGCAGTACTTC.

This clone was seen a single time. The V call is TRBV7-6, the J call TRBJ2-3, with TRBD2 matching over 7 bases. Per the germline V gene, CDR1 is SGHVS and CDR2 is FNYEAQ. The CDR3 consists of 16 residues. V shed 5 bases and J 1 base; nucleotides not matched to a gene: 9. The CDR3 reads CASSRGAAGGTDTQYF. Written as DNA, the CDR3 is TGTGCCAGCAGCCGAGGGGCGGCGGGGGGCACAGATACGCAGTATTTT.

CDR3 loop: CASSTRGLSGNTIYF. As DNA, the CDR3 is TGCGCCAGCAGCACTAGGGGGCTGTCTGGAAACACCATATATTTT. The chain carries TRBV5-1 and TRBJ1-3, with TRBD1 matching 7 bases. Germline V gene lookup returns CDR1 SGHRS and CDR2 YFSETQ. The CDR3 has 15 amino acids. J was trimmed by 1 base and V by 4 bases; bases with no gene match: 5.

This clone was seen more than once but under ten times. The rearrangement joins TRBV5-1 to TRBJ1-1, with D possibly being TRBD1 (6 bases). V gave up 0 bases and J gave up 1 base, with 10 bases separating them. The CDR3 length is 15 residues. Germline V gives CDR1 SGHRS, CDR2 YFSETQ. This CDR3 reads CASSLGRGQNTEAFF. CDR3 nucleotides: TGCGCCAGCAGCTTGGGTCGGGGACAGAACACTGAAGCTTTCTTT.

The CDR3 spells CASSNRDWDTEAFF. Written as DNA, the CDR3 is TGTGCCAGCAGCAACAGGGATTGGGACACTGAAGCTTTCTTT. The chain recombines TRBV21-1 with TRBJ1-1; the D segment call TRBD1 is taken from the table without a DNA check. TRBV21-1 is an annotated pseudogene. The CDR3 is 14 residues long.

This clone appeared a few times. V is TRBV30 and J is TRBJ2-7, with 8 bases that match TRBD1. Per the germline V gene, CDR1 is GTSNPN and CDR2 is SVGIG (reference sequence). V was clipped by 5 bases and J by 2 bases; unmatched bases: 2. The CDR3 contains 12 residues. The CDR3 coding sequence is TGTGCCTGGCAACAGGGGGCCTACGAGCAGTACTTC. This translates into CAWQQGAYEQYF.

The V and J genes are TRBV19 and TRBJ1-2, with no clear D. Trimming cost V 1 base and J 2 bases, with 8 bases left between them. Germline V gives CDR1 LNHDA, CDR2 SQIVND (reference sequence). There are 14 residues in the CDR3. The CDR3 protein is CASSIVGRNYGYTF. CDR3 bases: TGTGCCAGTAGTATAGTGGGCCGAAACTATGGCTACACCTTC.

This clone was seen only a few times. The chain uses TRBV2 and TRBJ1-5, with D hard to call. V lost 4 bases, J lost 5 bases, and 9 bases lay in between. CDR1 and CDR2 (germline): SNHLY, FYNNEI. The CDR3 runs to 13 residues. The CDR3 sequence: CASSAEVDQPQHF. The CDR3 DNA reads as TGTGCCAGCAGTGCAGAGGTCGATCAGCCCCAGCATTTT.

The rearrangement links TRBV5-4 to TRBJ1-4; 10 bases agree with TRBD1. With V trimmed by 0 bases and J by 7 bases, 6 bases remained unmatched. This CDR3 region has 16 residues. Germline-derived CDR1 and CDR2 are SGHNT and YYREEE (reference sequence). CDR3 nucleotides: TGTGCCAGCAGCTTGGAGGGGACAGGGGTGGGTGAAAAACTGTTTTTT. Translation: CASSLEGTGVGEKLFF.

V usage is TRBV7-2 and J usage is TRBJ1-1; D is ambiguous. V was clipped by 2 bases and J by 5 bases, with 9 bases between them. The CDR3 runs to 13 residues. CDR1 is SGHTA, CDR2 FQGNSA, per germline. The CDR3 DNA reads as TGTGCCAGCAGCTTAACCCTAGGTACTGAAGCTTTCTTT. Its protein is CASSLTLGTEAFF.

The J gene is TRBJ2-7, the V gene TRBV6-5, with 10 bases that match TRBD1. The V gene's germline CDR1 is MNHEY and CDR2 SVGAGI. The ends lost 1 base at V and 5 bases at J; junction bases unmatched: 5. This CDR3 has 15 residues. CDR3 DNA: TGTGCCAGCAGTTACTTGGGGACAGGGGCCCACGAGCAGTACTTC. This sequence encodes CASSYLGTGAHEQYF.

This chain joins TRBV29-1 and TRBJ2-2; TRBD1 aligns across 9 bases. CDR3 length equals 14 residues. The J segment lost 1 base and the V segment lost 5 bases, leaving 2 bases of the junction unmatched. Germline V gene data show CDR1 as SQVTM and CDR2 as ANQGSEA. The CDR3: CSVRDRVNTGELFF. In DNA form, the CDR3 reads TGCAGCGTTCGGGACAGGGTGAACACCGGGGAGCTGTTTTTT.

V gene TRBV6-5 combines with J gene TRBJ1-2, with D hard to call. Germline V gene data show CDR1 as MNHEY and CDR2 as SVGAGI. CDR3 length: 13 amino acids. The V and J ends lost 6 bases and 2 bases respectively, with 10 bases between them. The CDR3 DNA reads TGTGCCAGCAGGCAAGACGGGAACTATGGCTACACCTTC. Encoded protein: CASRQDGNYGYTF.

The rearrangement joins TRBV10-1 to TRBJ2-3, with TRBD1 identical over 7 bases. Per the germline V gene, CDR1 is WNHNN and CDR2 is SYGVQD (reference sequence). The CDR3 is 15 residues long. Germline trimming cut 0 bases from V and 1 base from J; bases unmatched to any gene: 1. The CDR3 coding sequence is TGCGCCAGCAGTGAGTCGGGGACAGGCACAGATACGCAGTATTTT. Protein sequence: CASSESGTGTDTQYF.